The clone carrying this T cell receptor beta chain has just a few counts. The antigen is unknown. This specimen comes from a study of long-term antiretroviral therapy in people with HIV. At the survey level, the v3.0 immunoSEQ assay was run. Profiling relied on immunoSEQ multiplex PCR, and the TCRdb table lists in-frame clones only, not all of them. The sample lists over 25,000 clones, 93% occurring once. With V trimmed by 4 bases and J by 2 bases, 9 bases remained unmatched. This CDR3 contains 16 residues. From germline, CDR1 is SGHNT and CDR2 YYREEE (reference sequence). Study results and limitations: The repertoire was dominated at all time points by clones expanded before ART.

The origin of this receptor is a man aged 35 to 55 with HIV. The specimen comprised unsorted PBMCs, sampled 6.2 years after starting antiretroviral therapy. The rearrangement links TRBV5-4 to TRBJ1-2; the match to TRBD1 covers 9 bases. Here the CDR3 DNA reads TGTGCCAGCAGCCCGGCGCCCGGGACAGGGAACTATGGCTACACCTTC. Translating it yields CASSPAPGTGNYGYTF.